This passage covers 15 T cell receptor beta chains from one sample sequenced in a study of CD8 T cells in ankylosing spondylitis. TCRdb fed the 5' RACE reads into MiXCR, producing one record per CDR3 protein. The sample lists about 160,000 distinct CDR3 sequences; 9.5% to 10% were seen once. The sequencing sample was made of blood, either unsorted or a sorted T cell fraction (not recorded which). The receptor source for this set is a female donor with ankylosing spondylitis or in good health (not recorded which).

This clonotype was observed at least ten times. The chain combines TRBV7-2 with TRBJ2-1, with a weak D call TRBD2 (7 bases). The CDR3 is made up of 16 amino acids. Germline V gene lookup returns CDR1 SGHTA and CDR2 FQGNSA. The V and J ends lost 0 bases and 7 bases respectively, with 16 bases between them. The CDR3 coding sequence is TGTGCCAGCAGCTTAGCAAGGGGGGGGAGAGGGAATGAGCAGTTCTTC. Translating gives CASSLARGGRGNEQFF.

This clonotype was counted many times. The chain uses TRBV6-1 and TRBJ1-5; D call uncertain. Germline V gene sequence: CDR1 MNHNS, CDR2 SASEGT. With 3 bases removed from V and 2 bases from J, the gap between germline ends came to 11 bases. The CDR3 is made up of 15 amino acids. CDR3 protein: CASSEGVEGNQPQHF. For the CDR3, the DNA is TGTGCCAGCAGTGAGGGAGTTGAGGGCAATCAGCCCCAGCATTTT.

The chain carries TRBV9 and TRBJ1-1, with D perhaps TRBD1 (5 bases). V was shortened by 4 bases and J by 0 bases, with 19 bases between the two germline ends. Germline loops: CDR1 SGDLS, CDR2 YYNGEE. This CDR3 contains 17 residues. CDR3 bases: TGTGCCAGCAGCCCCCGCTCGGGGACGGGTATGAACACTGAAGCTTTCTTT. It is translated as CASSPRSGTGMNTEAFF.

This clonotype has only a few counts. The chain employs TRBV5-6 and TRBJ2-7; D is unresolved. The germline V gene has CDR1 SGHDT and CDR2 YYEEEE. This CDR3 region has 12 residues. The V and J ends lost 6 bases and 2 bases respectively, with 9 bases between them. This CDR3 is CASTKDPYEQYF. CDR3 sequence (DNA): TGTGCCAGCACCAAGGATCCCTACGAGCAGTACTTC.

In this sample, this clonotype turned up a few times. The chain links TRBV9 to TRBJ2-7; D may be TRBD1 (6 bases). The CDR3 has 15 amino acids. CDR1 SGDLS and CDR2 YYNGEE come from the germline V gene. V was cut by 3 bases and J by 3 bases, with 16 bases left in between. The CDR3 loop reads CASSAQGGTSYEQYF. CDR3 in DNA: TGTGCCAGCAGCGCTCAAGGGGGTACTAGCTACGAGCAGTACTTC. The entire variable domain, with the rest obtained from reference TRBV9 and TRBJ2-7, is as follows: DSGVTQTPKHLITATGQRVTLRCSPRSGDLSVYWYQQSLDQGLQFLIQYYNGEERAKGNILERFSAQQFPDLHSELNLSSLELGDSALYFCASSAQGGTSYEQYFGPGTRLTVT.

This clonotype was found many times. This chain links TRBV29-1 with TRBJ2-1; TRBD2 matches at 8 bases. Looked up from germline, CDR1 is SQVTM and CDR2 is ANQGSEA. The CDR3 length is 13 residues. V shed 7 bases, J shed 1 base, and the junction held 3 bases outside the gene matches. CDR3 coding DNA: TGCAGCGCAGTAGCGGGGTCCTACAATGAGCAGTTCTTC. Amino acid sequence: CSAVAGSYNEQFF.

This rearrangement joins TRBV6-2 or TRBV6-3 to TRBJ1-2; no definite D call. The CDR3 totals 13 residues. V lost 9 bases and J 6 bases, leaving 17 bases between the germline ends. Looked up from germline, CDR1 is MNHEY and CDR2 is SVGEGT. The CDR3 is CASHSTTLNGYTF. DNA for the CDR3: TGTGCCAGTCACAGCACTACTCTAAATGGCTACACCTTC.

This clonotype came up many times. The V call is TRBV2, the J call TRBJ1-2; TRBD1 agrees at 10 bases. This CDR3 contains 14 residues. Per germline, CDR1 SNHLY and CDR2 FYNNEI. Trimming at V came to 6 bases and at J to 2 bases, leaving 3 bases not matched to a gene. CDR3 region: CASRPGQGNYGYTF. In nucleotides, the CDR3 is TGTGCCAGCAGGCCGGGACAGGGGAACTATGGCTACACCTTC.

This clonotype was picked up a small number of times. This chain joins TRBV7-8 and TRBJ1-4; 8 bases are shared with TRBD1. V was clipped by 0 bases and J by 8 bases; unmatched bases: 2. CDR1 SGHVS and CDR2 FQNEAQ come from the germline V gene. The CDR3 spans 14 residues. In DNA, the CDR3 is TGTGCCAGCAGCTTAGCACAGGGGGGGGAAAAACTGTTTTTT. It codes for CASSLAQGGEKLFF.

The chain combines TRBV18 with TRBJ2-1, with D possibly being TRBD2 (6 bases). Trimming removed 5 bases from V and 1 base from J, with 12 bases in between. This CDR3 is built from 15 residues. The germline V gene encodes CDR1 KGHSH and CDR2 LQKENI. Written as DNA, the CDR3 is TGTGCCAGCTCAGATAGCGGAGAGTCCTACAATGAGCAGTTCTTC. Residues: CASSDSGESYNEQFF.

This clonotype was seen only a few times. The V and J genes are TRBV5-4 and TRBJ2-5, with 10 bases lining up with TRBD2. CDR1 is SGHNT and CDR2 is YYREEE in the germline V gene (reference sequence). Losses at the gene ends were 2 bases for V and 5 bases for J; bases not matched to a gene: 15. The CDR3 totals 18 residues. The CDR3 region is CASSLGPGTSAAGETQYF. Here the CDR3 DNA reads TGTGCCAGCAGCTTAGGGCCCGGGACTAGCGCGGCGGGGGAGACCCAGTACTTC.

This clonotype was found many times. The V gene is TRBV30, the J gene TRBJ1-3, with 7 bases that match TRBD1. Losses at the gene ends were 3 bases for V and 0 bases for J; bases not matched to a gene: 17. CDR3 size: 19 residues. Germline V CDR1 and CDR2: GTSNPN, SVGIG (reference sequence). As DNA, the CDR3 is TGTGCCTGGAGGCTGACCCGGAAACAGGGGTCAAGCTCTGGAAACACCATATATTTT. Translation: CAWRLTRKQGSSSGNTIYF. Filled out from reference TRBV30 and TRBJ1-3, the complete variable domain reads SQTIHQWPATLVQPVGSPLSLECTVEGTSNPNLYWYRQAAGRGLQLLFYSVGIGQISSEVPQNLSASRPQDRQFILSSKKLLLSDSGFYLCAWRLTRKQGSSSGNTIYFGEGSWLTVV.

The chain's CDR3 is CASDSRPRGRYGYTF. The CDR3 DNA is TGTGCCAGCGACTCCCGCCCGCGCGGACGCTATGGCTACACCTTC. The chain carries TRBV5-8 and TRBJ1-2; unclear D gene. V was clipped by 7 bases and J by 4 bases, with 20 bases between them. The CDR3 loop spans 15 amino acids. CDR1 and CDR2 from the germline V gene are SGHTS and YDEGEE.

This clonotype has more than one count but fewer than ten. V gene TRBV6-2 or TRBV6-3 combines with J gene TRBJ2-7; no definite D call. V lost 6 bases and J 8 bases, leaving 17 bases between the germline ends. Germline-derived CDR1 and CDR2 are MNHEY and SVGEGT. CDR3 length: 13 residues. The CDR3 sequence is CASSPAGLRQQYF. CDR3 in DNA: TGTGCCAGCAGCCCCGCCGGGCTGAGGCAGCAGTACTTC.

The gene calls are TRBV18 and TRBJ2-5, with a weak D call TRBD1 (6 bases). V lost 5 bases and J lost 5, with 15 bases in between. Germline loops: CDR1 KGHSH, CDR2 LQKENI. This CDR3 spans 14 amino acids. CDR3 DNA: TGTGCCAGCTCATCCTACAGGGTGGAGGAGACCCAGTACTTC. Residues: CASSSYRVEETQYF. The entire variable domain, with the rest obtained from reference TRBV18 and TRBJ2-5, is as follows: NAGVMQNPRHLVRRRGQEARLRCSPMKGHSHVYWYRQLPEEGLKFMVYLQKENIIDESGMPKERFSAEFPKEGPSILRIQQVVRGDSAAYFCASSSYRVEETQYFGPGTRLLVL.